A selection of T cell receptor beta chains follows, all from one sample in a study of CD8 T cells in ankylosing spondylitis. TCRdb re-analysed the 5' RACE reads in MiXCR, keeping a single row per CDR3 protein. The data hold 150,000 to 200,000 distinct CDR3 sequences, with under 35% observed a single time. Sequencing was performed on synovial fluid, either unsorted or a sorted T cell fraction (not recorded which). The receptors here all came from a male donor with ankylosing spondylitis. The CDR3 runs from the conserved cysteine through the conserved F or W. Each record gives: V gene, J gene, CDR3 protein.

TRBV28	TRBJ1-5	CASRGQEGQPQHF
TRBV20-1	TRBJ1-1	CSARDLAGRAEAFF
TRBV20-1	TRBJ2-7	CSARTGLSYEQYF
TRBV3-1	TRBJ1-2	CASSLENGRGYTF
TRBV4-2	TRBJ2-3	CASSQDTGNTDTQYF
TRBV6-5	TRBJ2-7	CASSYRRVYDEQYF
TRBV12-3/TRBV12-4	TRBJ2-1	CASSLSGGYYNEQFF
TRBV12-3/TRBV12-4	TRBJ1-1	CASSLGKTNTEAFF
TRBV15	TRBJ2-5	CATSPLVKAVQETQYF
TRBV7-8	TRBJ1-6	CASNGQLNSPLHF
TRBV20-1	TRBJ1-1	CSASQGNTEAFF
TRBV5-5	TRBJ2-1	CASSTTSGRINEQFF
TRBV30	TRBJ1-1	CAGTDRQNTEAFF
TRBV20-1	TRBJ2-5	CSAPHRVGETQYF
TRBV11-2	TRBJ2-3	CASSLMSLSSTDTQYF
TRBV12-3/TRBV12-4	TRBJ1-2	CASSIEGLGRGGYTF
TRBV20-1	TRBJ2-1	CSAGDRGRSYNEQFF
TRBV20-1	TRBJ2-1	CSARDLRHEQFF
TRBV5-1	TRBJ2-7	CASSGRVGSYEQYF
TRBV19	TRBJ2-3	CASSIRGGGAEDTQYF
TRBV5-5	TRBJ2-4	CASSAGDSGLAKNIQYF
TRBV7-2	TRBJ2-3	CASRTYLADTQYF
TRBV6-5	TRBJ2-3	CASSYSRAGGPDTQYF
TRBV12-3/TRBV12-4	TRBJ2-1	CASSFRTSGISRYNEQFF
TRBV20-1	TRBJ1-1	CSASGQGTMNTEAFF
TRBV20-1	TRBJ2-1	CSAQRLLDQLYNEQFF
TRBV2	TRBJ2-7	CASGLGREREQYF
TRBV6-2/TRBV6-3	TRBJ1-5	CASSYGGYQPQHF
TRBV15	TRBJ2-1	CATSRGGLATGGNEQFF
TRBV6-2/TRBV6-3	TRBJ2-7	CASTRQVSYEQYF
TRBV10-3	TRBJ2-7	CAISAGVGDEQYF
TRBV2	TRBJ1-1	CASSVLGGNTEAFF
TRBV27	TRBJ2-1	CASSLLAGLYNEQFF
TRBV20-1	TRBJ1-4	CSADAGTTNEKLFF
TRBV5-5	TRBJ1-2	CASSLVEVSGYTF
TRBV11-3	TRBJ2-4	CASSLVSRKNIQYF
TRBV29-1	TRBJ2-1	CSASGRVYNEQFF
TRBV20-1	TRBJ2-7	CSARDADRGGSYEQYF
TRBV20-1	TRBJ2-4	CSARDQRGGGNIQYF
TRBV2	TRBJ1-2	CASSEVYGTGYGYTF
TRBV5-1	TRBJ2-1	CASSPREGLTPNEQFF
TRBV2	TRBJ2-7	CASTSGTSPYEQYF
TRBV28	TRBJ2-2	CASSPPPLTGGIGELFF
TRBV9	TRBJ2-2	CASSVTGGGELFF
TRBV7-2	TRBJ2-3	CASSPTSGGYTDTQYF
TRBV28	TRBJ2-5	CASSPQGLKTQYF
TRBV5-1	TRBJ2-7	CASSPGQILGEQYF
TRBV7-6	TRBJ2-5	CASSPTRVETQYF
TRBV5-1	TRBJ2-7	CASSFNPSYEQYF
TRBV18	TRBJ1-2	CASSPTDRIYGYTF
TRBV7-3	TRBJ2-1	CASSLKGVGGQGEQFF
TRBV9	TRBJ1-2	CASSVPDGGSGYTF
TRBV29-1	TRBJ1-5	CSVSAGGHNQPQHF
TRBV4-1	TRBJ2-2	CASSQDGGDPNTGELFF
TRBV4-2	TRBJ2-7	CASSPLRGVGEQYF
TRBV4-3	TRBJ2-3	CASSQDPRGGNSQYF
TRBV29-1	TRBJ2-7	CSVDSRGQISYEQYF
TRBV5-4	TRBJ2-1	CASSLAGGFEQFF
TRBV19	TRBJ1-1	CASAGTANTEAFF
TRBV15	TRBJ2-3	CATSRDLGASGRSNTQYF